This T cell receptor (beta chain) was identified in a study of blood T cell repertoires in COVID-19. The participants were between about 18 and 89 years old and came from some 25 US areas. Participants' own reports of clinical history determined their cohort assignment. For recovered donors of Cohort 3, there were two negative PCRs, clearance, or symptom resolution. CDR1 and CDR2 from the germline V gene are LNHDA and SQIVND (reference sequence). Trimming shortened V by 2 bases and J by 0 bases, and 8 bases separated the two germline ends. CDR3 size: 16 residues. This clone appeared a few times. Using immunoSEQ multiplex PCR, the repertoire was profiled, and TCRdb retains in-frame clones only, with some absent. The sample includes a few hundred thousand clones, roughly four fifths of them seen just once.

The J gene is TRBJ1-6, the V gene TRBV19, with a possible D match to TRBD1 (5 bases). Source material: PBMCs or T cells enriched from blood (not recorded which). This receptor was taken from a woman in her fifties or sixties who had recovered from COVID-19. The chain's CDR3 is CASSIRQSSYNSPLHF. The CDR3 coding sequence is TGTGCCAGTAGTATACGACAGAGCTCCTATAATTCACCCCTCCACTTT.